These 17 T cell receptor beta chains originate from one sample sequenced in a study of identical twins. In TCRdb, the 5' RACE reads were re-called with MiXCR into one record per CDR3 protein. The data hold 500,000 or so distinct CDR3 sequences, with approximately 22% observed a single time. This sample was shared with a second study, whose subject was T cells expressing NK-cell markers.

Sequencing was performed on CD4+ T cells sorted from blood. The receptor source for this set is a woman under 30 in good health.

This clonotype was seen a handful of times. The CDR3 DNA reads as TGTGCCAGCAGTTTAAGGCTTGGAGCCACGGCCGGGGAGCTGTTTTTT. The encoded protein is CASSLRLGATAGELFF. This chain connects TRBV12-3 or TRBV12-4 to TRBJ2-2; no clear D gene. This CDR3 comprises 16 residues. V dropped 2 bases and J dropped 6 bases, with 16 bases sitting between them.

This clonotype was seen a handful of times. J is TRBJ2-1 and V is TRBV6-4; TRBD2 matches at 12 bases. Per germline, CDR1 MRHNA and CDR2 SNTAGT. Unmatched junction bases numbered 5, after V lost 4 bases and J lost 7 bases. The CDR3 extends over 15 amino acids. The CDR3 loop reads CASSVLAGGQNEQFF. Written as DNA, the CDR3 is TGTGCCAGCAGTGTGCTAGCGGGGGGGCAGAATGAGCAGTTCTTC.

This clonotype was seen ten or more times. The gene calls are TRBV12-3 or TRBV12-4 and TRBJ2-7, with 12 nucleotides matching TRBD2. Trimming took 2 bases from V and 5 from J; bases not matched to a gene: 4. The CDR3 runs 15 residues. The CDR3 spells CASSLLAGGNNEQYF. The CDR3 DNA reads TGTGCCAGCAGTTTACTAGCGGGAGGGAACAACGAGCAGTACTTC.

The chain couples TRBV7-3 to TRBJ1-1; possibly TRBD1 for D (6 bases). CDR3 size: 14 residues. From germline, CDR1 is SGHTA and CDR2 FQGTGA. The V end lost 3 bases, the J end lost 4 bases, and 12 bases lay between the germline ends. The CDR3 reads CASSFGGESTEAFF. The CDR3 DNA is TGTGCCAGCAGCTTTGGGGGCGAGTCCACTGAAGCTTTCTTT.

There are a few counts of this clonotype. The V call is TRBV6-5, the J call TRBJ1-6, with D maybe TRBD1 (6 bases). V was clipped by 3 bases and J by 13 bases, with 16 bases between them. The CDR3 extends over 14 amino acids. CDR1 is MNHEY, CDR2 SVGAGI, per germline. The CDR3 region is CASSYIGGPRPLHF. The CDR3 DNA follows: TGTGCCAGCAGTTATATCGGGGGCCCTCGTCCCCTCCACTTT.

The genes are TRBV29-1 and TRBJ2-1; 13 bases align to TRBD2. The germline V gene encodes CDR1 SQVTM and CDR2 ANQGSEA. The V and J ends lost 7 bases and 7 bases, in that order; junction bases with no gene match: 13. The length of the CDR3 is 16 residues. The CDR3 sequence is CSARTSGSFWGNEQFF. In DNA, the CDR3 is TGCAGCGCCCGGACTAGCGGGAGCTTTTGGGGGAATGAGCAGTTCTTC.

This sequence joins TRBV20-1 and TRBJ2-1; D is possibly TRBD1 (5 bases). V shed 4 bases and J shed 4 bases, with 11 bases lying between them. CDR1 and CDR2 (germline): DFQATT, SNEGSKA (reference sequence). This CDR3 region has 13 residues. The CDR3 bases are TGCAGTGCTACTTCGACAGTTTACAATGAGCAGTTCTTC. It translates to CSATSTVYNEQFF.

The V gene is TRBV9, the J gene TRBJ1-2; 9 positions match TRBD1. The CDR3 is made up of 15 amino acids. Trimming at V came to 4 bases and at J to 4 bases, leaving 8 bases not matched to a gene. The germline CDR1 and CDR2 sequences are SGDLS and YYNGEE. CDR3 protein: CASSTSGQGLYGYTF. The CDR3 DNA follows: TGTGCCAGCAGCACCTCGGGACAGGGTCTCTATGGCTACACCTTC.

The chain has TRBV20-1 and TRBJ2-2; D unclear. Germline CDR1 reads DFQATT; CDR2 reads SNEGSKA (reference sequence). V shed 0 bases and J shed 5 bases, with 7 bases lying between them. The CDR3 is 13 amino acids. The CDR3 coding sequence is TGCAGTGCTAGAGATCGGGTTACCGGGGAGCTGTTTTTT. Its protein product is CSARDRVTGELFF.

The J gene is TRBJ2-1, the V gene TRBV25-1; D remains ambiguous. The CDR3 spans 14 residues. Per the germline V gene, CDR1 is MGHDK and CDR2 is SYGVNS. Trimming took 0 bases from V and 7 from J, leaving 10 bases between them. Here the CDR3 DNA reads TGTGCCAGCAGTGAATATCACCGGAGTAATGAGCAGTTCTTC. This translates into CASSEYHRSNEQFF.

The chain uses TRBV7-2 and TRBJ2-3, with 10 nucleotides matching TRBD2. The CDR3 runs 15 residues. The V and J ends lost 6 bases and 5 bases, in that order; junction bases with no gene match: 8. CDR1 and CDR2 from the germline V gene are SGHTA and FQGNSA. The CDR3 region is CASSQGAGGIDTQYF. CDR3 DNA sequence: TGTGCCAGCAGTCAAGGAGCGGGAGGGATAGATACGCAGTATTTT.

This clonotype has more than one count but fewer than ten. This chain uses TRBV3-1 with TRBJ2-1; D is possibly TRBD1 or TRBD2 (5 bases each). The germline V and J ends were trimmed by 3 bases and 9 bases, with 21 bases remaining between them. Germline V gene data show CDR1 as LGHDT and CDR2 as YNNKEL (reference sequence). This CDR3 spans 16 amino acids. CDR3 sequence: CASSQATGLSDTEQFF. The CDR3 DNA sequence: TGTGCCAGCAGCCAGGCGACGGGGCTATCCGATACTGAGCAGTTCTTC.

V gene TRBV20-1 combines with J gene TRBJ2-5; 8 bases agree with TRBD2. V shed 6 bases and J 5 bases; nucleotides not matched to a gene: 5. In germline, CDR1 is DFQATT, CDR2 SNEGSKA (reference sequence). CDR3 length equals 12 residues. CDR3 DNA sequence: TGCAGTGCAAAGCGGGAGAGGGAGACCCAGTACTTC. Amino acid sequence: CSAKRERETQYF.

CDR3 protein: CASSQLGYPYEQYF. For the CDR3, the DNA is TGTGCCAGCAGCCAACTTGGCTACCCCTACGAGCAGTACTTC. The chain combines TRBV7-2 with TRBJ2-7, with no clear D. V was trimmed by 5 bases and J by 2 bases, leaving 13 bases between them. CDR3 size: 14 residues. Germline CDR1 SGHTA, CDR2 FQGNSA.

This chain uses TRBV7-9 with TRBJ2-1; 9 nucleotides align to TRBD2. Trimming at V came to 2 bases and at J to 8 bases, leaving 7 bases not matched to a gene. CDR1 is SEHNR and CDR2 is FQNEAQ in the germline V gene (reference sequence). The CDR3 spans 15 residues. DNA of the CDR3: TGTGCCAGCAGCTTAAGGCGGGAGGGAGGAGATGAGCAGTTCTTC. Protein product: CASSLRREGGDEQFF.

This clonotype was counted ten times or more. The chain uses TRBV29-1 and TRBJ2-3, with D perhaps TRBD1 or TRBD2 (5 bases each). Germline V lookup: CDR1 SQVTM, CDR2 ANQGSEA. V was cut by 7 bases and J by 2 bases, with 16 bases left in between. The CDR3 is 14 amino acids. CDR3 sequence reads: CSATGQQSTDTQYF. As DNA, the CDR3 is TGCAGCGCCACGGGGCAGCAATCCACAGATACGCAGTATTTT.

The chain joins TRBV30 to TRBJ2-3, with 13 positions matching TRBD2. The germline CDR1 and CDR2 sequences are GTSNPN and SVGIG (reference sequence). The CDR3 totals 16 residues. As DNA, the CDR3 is TGTGCGGGTACCGGACTAGCGGGAGTGTTCGCAGATACGCAGTATTTT. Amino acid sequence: CAGTGLAGVFADTQYF.